The table lists the clone carrying this T cell receptor (beta chain) with a few counts. Its specificity is not known. The data belong to a study of beta chain features in type 1 diabetes. Whole-study findings and limits: Any HLA type influence on TCRB rearrangement was left unresolved here.

Trimming took 4 bases from V and 3 from J; bases not matched to a gene: 5. The V gene's germline CDR1 is MDHEN and CDR2 SYDVKM. The CDR3 consists of 15 residues. Expressed TCRB transcripts got sequenced, as all isolated RNA was reverse transcribed. Sequencing used immunoSEQ multiplex PCR; TCRdb keeps in-frame clones, though not all of them. The profile shows around 300,000 clones, approximately 10% of them singletons. The receptor was isolated from a woman aged 25 to 45 in good health. Material: naive CD4+ T cells from blood. This chain links TRBV28 with TRBJ1-5, with 8 bases lining up with TRBD1. The CDR3 region has the DNA TGTGCCAGCAGTTCCCCGGACAGGGTCAATCAGCCCCAGCATTTT. This codes for CASSSPDRVNQPQHF.